The 9 T cell receptor beta chains listed next were all sequenced from one sample in a study of T cell changes during pregnancy in multiple sclerosis. The table came from immunoSEQ multiplex PCR; TCRdb's copy has only in-frame clones and leaves some out. The data show about 51,000 clones, approximately 94% seen once. The sample in question was CD4+ T cells from peripheral blood mononuclear cells, obtained in the second trimester of pregnancy. These receptors originate from a female donor with multiple sclerosis, enrolled in a pregnancy study.

V gene TRBV19 combines with J gene TRBJ2-3; TRBD2 matches at 7 bases. Germline lookup yields CDR1 LNHDA and CDR2 SQIVND (reference sequence). The CDR3 consists of 14 residues. With 1 base clipped from V and 3 bases from J, the junction kept 1 base outside the gene matches. The CDR3 is CASSIGEGTDTQYF. CDR3 DNA: TGTGCCAGTAGTATAGGGGAGGGAACAGATACGCAGTATTTT.

This clone was detected a few times. CDR3 sequence: CASSYPDSPPGYEQYF. The CDR3 DNA sequence: TGTGCCAGCAGTTACCCGGACTCTCCCCCGGGATACGAGCAGTACTTC. The chain has TRBV6-5 and TRBJ2-7; TRBD2 might be the D (5 bases). Trimming pared 2 bases from V and 4 bases from J, leaving 18 bases between. In germline, CDR1 is MNHEY, CDR2 SVGAGI. The CDR3 is made up of 16 amino acids.

The chain uses TRBV4-3 and TRBJ2-2; 7 nucleotides line up with TRBD2. The CDR3 is 17 residues long. Trimming removed 1 base from V and 4 bases from J; junction bases left unmatched: 9. Germline CDR1 is LGHNA and CDR2 is YSLEER. CDR3 in DNA: TGCGCCAGCAGCCAAGTAGGGGAGGGGCTTGGCACCGGGGAGCTGTTTTTT. Translation: CASSQVGEGLGTGELFF.

V and J are TRBV7-8 and TRBJ1-2, with 10 positions matching TRBD1. CDR1 and CDR2 (germline): SGHVS, FQNEAQ. The CDR3 sequence is 14 residues long. V dropped 5 bases and J dropped 8; count of bases not matched to a gene: 8. In DNA form, the CDR3 reads TGTGCCAGCAGCCCCCAAGGGACAGGGGTAGGCTACACCTTC. The encoded protein is CASSPQGTGVGYTF.

J is TRBJ2-3 and V is TRBV19, with D perhaps TRBD2 (6 bases). Germline CDR1 LNHDA, CDR2 SQIVND (reference sequence). V was clipped by 7 bases and J by 1 base, with 21 bases between them. This CDR3 region has 17 residues. The chain's CDR3 is CASTPPGVSRGTDTQYF. The CDR3 nucleotides are TGTGCCAGTACTCCCCCGGGAGTTTCACGAGGCACAGATACGCAGTATTTT.

The chain has TRBV7-2 and TRBJ1-2; 7 positions match TRBD1. CDR3 size: 16 residues. V gave up 1 base and J gave up 4 bases; unmatched junction bases: 9. The germline V gene has CDR1 SGHTA and CDR2 FQGNSA. The CDR3 DNA reads TGTGCCAGCAGCTTAGGAGGGGGCGTAGTCTCCTATGGCTACACCTTC. It specifies CASSLGGGVVSYGYTF.

The J gene is TRBJ2-3, the V gene TRBV27, with TRBD2 matching 16 bases. J was trimmed by 5 bases and V by 4 bases; bases with no gene match: 6. Germline CDR1 is MNHEY and CDR2 is SMNVEV (reference sequence). The CDR3 extends over 17 amino acids. The CDR3 sequence: CASSSGLAGGRVDTQYF. CDR3 in DNA: TGTGCCAGCAGTTCGGGACTAGCGGGGGGGCGGGTAGATACGCAGTATTTT.

V is TRBV2 and J is TRBJ2-4, with D possibly matching TRBD1 (5 bases). V was pared by 7 bases and J by 6 bases, with 7 bases between. Germline assignment: CDR1 SNHLY and CDR2 FYNNEI. The CDR3 totals 11 residues. CDR3 sequence (DNA): TGTGCCAGCATTAGGGGAAACATTCAGTACTTC. As protein: CASIRGNIQYF. The full variable domain, in which reference TRBV2 and TRBJ2-4 provide the parts outside the CDR3, is EPEVTQTPSHQVTQMGQEVILRCVPISNHLYFYWYRQILGQKVEFLVSFYNNEISEKSEIFDDQFSVERPDGSNFTLKIRSTKLEDSAMYFCASIRGNIQYFGAGTRLSVL.

The chain carries TRBV29-1 and TRBJ2-7; 12 bases map to TRBD1. The CDR3 runs to 13 residues. After removal of 6 bases from V and 6 bases from J, the junction contained 6 bases not matched to a gene. Germline V gene lookup returns CDR1 SQVTM and CDR2 ANQGSEA. CDR3: CSVRTGQGAEQYF. The CDR3 nucleotides read TGCAGCGTGCGAACGGGACAGGGGGCCGAGCAGTACTTC.